Described below is a single TCR beta chain sequence and its context. The V end was cut by 0 bases, the J end by 0 bases, with 12 bases between. CDR1 MNHEY and CDR2 SMNVEV come from the germline V gene (reference sequence). This CDR3 is 16 amino acids long. In the original processing: The assay estimated nucleated cells by amplifying reference gene primers. TCRdb's copy holds only in-frame clones and misses some; the assay was immunoSEQ multiplex PCR. That table furnishes V, J and clone size, whereas the DNA furnished D and trimming. The sample yields 140,000 to 150,000 clones, 60% to 85% seen once. This specimen belongs to a study of blood T cell repertoires in COVID-19. About the study: Samples representing acute and convalescent COVID-19 were sourced from the United States, Italy and Spain. Sources were T cells, B-cell-depleted T cells, or PBMCs; the material itself was cDNA or gDNA.

The sequenced material came from peripheral blood. This receptor was taken from a man aged 50-59 years with active or convalescent COVID-19. V usage is TRBV27 and J usage is TRBJ2-7; the D is unclear. CDR3 nucleotides: TGTGCCAGCAGTTTATCTGCTGCAGGTTACTCCTACGAGCAGTACTTC. Protein sequence: CASSLSAAGYSYEQYF.